This entry concerns a single TCR beta chain. Antigen specificity is unknown. The TCRbeta library was prepared with unique molecular identifiers. TCRdb itself ran the PCR reads through MiXCR, one entry per CDR3 protein. The sample includes 700,000 to 950,000 distinct CDR3 sequences, less than 20% of them seen just once. The data belong to a study of T-cell reconstitution after alpha-beta-depleted transplantation in children. Findings and limits, study-wide: The authors attributed T-cell counts and diversity one year after transplant mostly to newly produced T cells. There were some patients whose high TCRbeta diversity at day 60 came from surviving recipient T cells and thymic progenitors. Reportedly, alpha-beta T cells present about two months post-transplant originated from several hundred expanded clones of graft origin.

The V gene end was trimmed by 0 bases and the J gene end by 2 bases; junction bases not matched to a gene: 5. CDR1 is MGHRA and CDR2 is YSYEKL in the germline V gene. The CDR3 is 18 amino acids. The sample in question was PBMCs, mostly from graft donor cells, obtained 360 days after TCRalphabeta/CD19-depleted stem cell transplant. This clonotype was sampled from a male patient aged 5 to 17 who had a stem cell transplant for acute lymphoblastic leukemia, so the T cells may come from the graft donor. This chain links TRBV4-1 with TRBJ2-1, with 12 bases fitting TRBD2. The CDR3 here is CASSQDGLAGHPYNEQFF. CDR3 bases: TGCGCCAGCAGCCAAGATGGACTAGCGGGACACCCCTACAATGAGCAGTTCTTC.